This T cell receptor (beta chain) emerged from a study of OX40 agonist ivuxolimab in advanced cancers. The overall study: Ivuxolimab, which patients received intravenously every 2 weeks, was dosed at 0.01 to 10 mg/kg.

Germline V gene sequence: CDR1 SEHNR, CDR2 FQNEAQ (reference sequence). V dropped 6 bases and J dropped 4 bases, with 22 bases sitting between them. The CDR3 is made up of 18 amino acids. TCRdb's copy holds only in-frame clones and misses some; the assay was immunoSEQ multiplex PCR. The sample lists around 15,000 clones, 75% to 90% seen once, with less than 20% in the top ten. The specimen comprised CD4+ or CD8+ T cells sorted from blood, sampled in a trial of the OX40 agonist ivuxolimab. This chain connects TRBV7-9 to TRBJ2-6; D could derive from TRBD1 or TRBD2 (5 bases each). The source is an adult with an advanced solid tumor such as melanoma, head and neck, liver or kidney cancer. The CDR3 protein is CASSSGADSGYGANVLTF. For the CDR3, the DNA is TGTGCCAGCAGTTCCGGAGCCGACAGCGGCTACGGGGCCAACGTCCTGACTTTC.